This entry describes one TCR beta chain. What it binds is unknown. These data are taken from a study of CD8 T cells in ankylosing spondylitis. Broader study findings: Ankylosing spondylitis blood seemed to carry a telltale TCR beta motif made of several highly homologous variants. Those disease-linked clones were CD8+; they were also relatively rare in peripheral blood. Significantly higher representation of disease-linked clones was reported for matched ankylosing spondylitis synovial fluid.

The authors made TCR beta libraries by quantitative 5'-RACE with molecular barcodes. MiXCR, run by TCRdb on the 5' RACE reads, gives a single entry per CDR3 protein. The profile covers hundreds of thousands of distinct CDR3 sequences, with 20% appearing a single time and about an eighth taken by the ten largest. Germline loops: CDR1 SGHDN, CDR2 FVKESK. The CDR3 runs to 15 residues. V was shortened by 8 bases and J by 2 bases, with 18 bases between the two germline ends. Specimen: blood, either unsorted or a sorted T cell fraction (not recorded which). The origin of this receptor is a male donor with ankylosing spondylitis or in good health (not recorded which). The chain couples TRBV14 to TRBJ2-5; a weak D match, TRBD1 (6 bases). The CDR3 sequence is CASSRPGTPQETQYF. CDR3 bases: TGTGCCAGCTCCCGTCCCGGGACACCTCAAGAGACCCAGTACTTC.